A selection of T cell receptor beta chains follows, all from one sample in a study of vaccination effects on CD4 cells after COVID-19. Data came from immunoSEQ multiplex PCR; TCRdb stores just in-frame clones and leaves some out. The sample contains around 30,000 clones, around three fifths of which appear only once. No antigen has been identified for these receptors. The starting material was CD4+ T cells from PBMCs cultured without peptide, obtained before COVID-19 vaccination. The receptors derive from a human donor who received a COVID-19 vaccine. CDR3s include the opening cysteine and the closing phenylalanine or tryptophan. A D gene is named only where the DNA matches it firmly. Clone size is shown for a subset of rows, as once, few, many or a class of expanded clone.

j_call clone_size d_call v_call cdr3_aa cdr3_nt
TRBJ1-6 . . TRBV27 CASSSQSAGVNSPLHF TGTGCCAGCAGTTCTCAATCGGCAGGGGTTAATTCACCCCTCCACTTT
TRBJ1-5 once TRBD1 TRBV5-5 CASSWAGQGGNQPQHF TGTGCCAGCAGCTGGGCCGGACAGGGGGGCAATCAGCCCCAGCATTTT
TRBJ1-1 . . TRBV14 CASSQVYGTANTEAFF TGTGCCAGCAGCCAAGTCTACGGGACGGCGAACACTGAAGCTTTCTTT
TRBJ2-5 . TRBD2 TRBV11-3 CASSTSGSARETQYF TGTGCCAGTAGCACTAGCGGGAGCGCTAGAGAGACCCAGTACTTC
TRBJ1-2 . . TRBV12-3/TRBV12-4 CASSSTPFNTF TGTGCCAGCAGTTCTACACCCTTCAACACCTTC
TRBJ2-5 . . TRBV11-3 CASSLGGEKTQYF TGTGCCAGCAGCTTAGGGGGCGAAAAGACCCAGTACTTC
TRBJ2-7 . TRBD2 TRBV5-1 CASSPGTSGLSYEQYF TGCGCCAGCAGTCCCGGGACTAGCGGATTATCCTACGAGCAGTACTTC
TRBJ2-2 . . TRBV4-2 CASSQAGVGTGELFF TGTGCCAGCAGCCAAGCCGGGGTCGGCACCGGGGAGCTGTTTTTT
TRBJ1-1 once . TRBV5-8 CASSSPGPMNTEAFF TGTGCCAGCAGTTCCCCGGGTCCCATGAACACTGAAGCTTTCTTT
TRBJ1-5 . . TRBV4-1 CASSQVVTKRGQPQHF TGCGCCAGCAGCCAAGTTGTGACAAAGAGGGGTCAGCCCCAGCATTTT
TRBJ2-7 . . TRBV15 CATSRDLWVDYEQYF TGTGCCACCAGCAGAGATCTGTGGGTGGACTACGAGCAGTACTTC
TRBJ1-1 few . TRBV9 CASSAQTADNTEAFF TGTGCCAGCAGCGCCCAGACAGCCGATAACACTGAAGCTTTCTTT
TRBJ1-1 . . TRBV3-1/TRBV3-2 CASSQWAKNTEAFF TGTGCCAGCAGCCAATGGGCTAAGAACACTGAAGCTTTCTTT
TRBJ2-7 . TRBD2 TRBV4-2 CASSQDEAGGSYEQYF TGTGCCAGCAGCCAAGACGAAGCGGGAGGTTCCTACGAGCAGTACTTC
TRBJ2-2 . TRBD2 TRBV30 CAWSNSHGGGPRTGELFF TGTGCCTGGAGTAACTCCCACGGGGGGGGCCCCCGCACCGGGGAGCTGTTTTTT
TRBJ1-3 few . TRBV5-4 CASSLVADSGNTIYF TGTGCCAGCAGCTTAGTGGCGGACTCTGGAAACACCATATATTTT
TRBJ2-2 . TRBD1 TRBV19 CASKTGSLGELFF TGTGCCAGTAAGACAGGGTCCCTTGGGGAGCTGTTTTTT
TRBJ2-2 once TRBD1 TRBV5-1 CASSDRDNTGELFF TGCGCCAGCAGCGACAGGGATAACACCGGGGAGCTGTTTTTT
TRBJ2-3 . . TRBV11-2 CASSLGGTNTDTQYF TGTGCCAGCAGCTTAGGCGGGACAAACACAGATACGCAGTATTTT
TRBJ2-5 once TRBD2 TRBV9 CASSSTATSGLETQYF TGTGCCAGCAGCTCCACGGCGACTAGCGGCCTTGAGACCCAGTACTTC
TRBJ2-7 . . TRBV7-8 CASSLEAATYEQYF TGTGCCAGCAGCTTAGAGGCAGCCACCTACGAGCAGTACTTC
TRBJ2-2 . TRBD2 TRBV4-2 CASSQSYTRGRPHLRNTGELFF TGTGCCAGCAGCCAAAGTTACACCCGCGGGAGGCCCCACTTGAGAAACACCGGGGAGCTGTTTTTT
TRBJ1-5 . TRBD1 TRBV4-1 CASSQAGQGNQPQHF TGCGCCAGCAGCCAAGCGGGACAGGGTAATCAGCCCCAGCATTTT
TRBJ2-1 . . TRBV19 CASSIGRSRGINEQFF TGTGCCAGTAGTATAGGCCGTTCTCGGGGGATCAATGAGCAGTTCTTC
TRBJ2-1 few TRBD1 TRBV19 CASSMGAGGSNEQFF TGTGCCAGTAGTATGGGGGCAGGGGGCTCCAATGAGCAGTTCTTC
TRBJ2-3 . TRBD2 TRBV5-1 CASSIAGEADTQYF TGCGCCTCCTCAATAGCGGGAGAGGCAGATACGCAGTATTTT
TRBJ1-1 few . TRBV5-1 CASSLVRGRSNTEAFF TGCGCCAGCAGCTTGGTGAGGGGTAGGTCGAACACTGAAGCTTTCTTT
TRBJ1-2 . . TRBV25-1 CASSEVYGGTGYTF TGTGCCAGCAGTGAAGTTTATGGAGGGACTGGCTACACCTTC
TRBJ2-6 . TRBD1 TRBV28 CASSPADRLAGANVLTF TGTGCCAGCAGTCCAGCGGACAGGTTGGCTGGGGCCAACGTCCTGACTTTC
TRBJ2-1 few TRBD2 TRBV23-1 CASISGLAGFYNEQFF TGCGCCAGCATTTCGGGACTAGCGGGATTCTACAATGAGCAGTTCTTC
TRBJ2-6 . . TRBV7-6 CASSTAAQGANVLTF TGTGCCAGCAGCACCGCTGCCCAGGGGGCCAACGTCCTGACTTTC
TRBJ2-3 . . TRBV19 CASSRANTDTQYF TGTGCCAGTAGCCGCGCAAACACAGATACGCAGTATTTT
TRBJ1-2 . . TRBV3-1/TRBV3-2 CASSHGERYIYGYTF TGTGCCAGCAGCCACGGAGAACGGTACATCTATGGCTACACCTTC
TRBJ1-6 . . TRBV7-8 CASSSGRFIGNSPLHF TGTGCCAGCAGCTCGGGACGCTTTATTGGCAATTCACCCCTCCACTTT
TRBJ2-2 . . TRBV12-3/TRBV12-4 CASSPPGELFF TGTGCCAGCAGTCCCCCCGGGGAGCTGTTTTTT
TRBJ2-2 . . TRBV5-1 CASSSGLGAGELFF TGCGCCAGCAGCTCTGGCCTCGGGGCCGGGGAGCTGTTTTTT
TRBJ1-5 . . TRBV7-8 CASSSSQVSNQPQHF TGTGCCAGCAGCTCGTCACAGGTCAGCAATCAGCCCCAGCATTTT
TRBJ2-4 . . TRBV6-5 CATLRTGKNIQYF TGTGCCACCCTCAGGACGGGGAAAAACATTCAGTACTTC
TRBJ2-2 . . TRBV6-4 CASSEEDTGELFF TGTGCCAGCAGTGAAGAGGACACCGGGGAGCTGTTTTTT
TRBJ2-7 . TRBD2 TRBV7-8 CASRRLAGAGGYEQYF TGTGCCAGCAGACGCCTCGCGGGGGCGGGGGGCTACGAGCAGTACTTC